What follows describes a single TCR beta chain. Its target is unknown. Germline CDR1 and CDR2: SEHNR and FQNEAQ (reference sequence). Trimming pared 6 bases from V and 3 bases from J, leaving 16 bases between. The length of the CDR3 is 15 residues. A single record per CDR3 protein comes from TCRdb applying MiXCR to the 5' RACE reads. The data hold about 250,000 distinct CDR3 sequences, with about a sixth observed a single time. The source of the sample is a study of T-cell memory formation after mild COVID-19. Study-wide results and caveats: For contracting clones, CD4+ ones sat mainly in CM and EM, CD8+ in EMRA.

The source of this sequence is a man aged 18-30 years who had mild COVID-19 (a few samples of this study predate the infection). Cell type and time point are not known. Sequenced: PBMCs or a T cell subset sorted from them (not recorded which). V is TRBV7-9 and J is TRBJ2-3; D not resolved. CDR3 protein: CASSPPGLRTDTQYF. The CDR3 nucleotides read TGTGCCAGCAGTCCCCCGGGTCTTAGGACAGATACGCAGTATTTT.